There are many counts of the clone carrying this T cell receptor (beta chain). Antigen unknown. Investigators profiled TCR beta VDJ and CDR3 from genomic DNA template. TCRdb reprocessed the reads with MiXCR, giving one entry per CDR3 protein. The sample contains about 190,000 distinct CDR3 sequences, about three fifths of which appear only once. The CDR3 runs to 17 residues. CDR1 is SGHTA, CDR2 FQGNSA, per germline. Trimming left V 2 bases short and J 2 bases short, with 19 bases between. The data are from a study of CD8+CD57+ T cells in acquired aplastic anemia. The wider study: Each DNA sample taken from sorted CD4+ and CD8+ cells came to approximately 3.2 ug on average.

Study-wide findings and caveats: Shared by patients and controls, some 29 CD8+ CDR3s were abundant in patients.

The source of this sequence is a human donor with severe aplastic anemia or a healthy control (not recorded which). The J gene is TRBJ2-7, the V gene TRBV7-2; D is perhaps TRBD2 (7 bases). Sample: sorted CD4+, CD8+, or CD8+CD57+ T cells (not recorded which) from PBMCs. The CDR3 protein is CASSLSPGGGLAYEQYF. The CDR3 nucleotides are TGTGCCAGCAGCTTATCCCCGGGCGGGGGCCTGGCCTACGAGCAGTACTTC.